The rows below give T cell receptor beta chains drawn from one sample of a study of T-cell memory formation after mild COVID-19. TCRdb re-derived calls from the 5' RACE reads in MiXCR, one entry per CDR3 protein. The data contain about 430,000 distinct CDR3 sequences, 20% to 25% of them singletons. The sample was PBMCs or a T cell subset sorted from them (not recorded which). The receptors were sampled from an adult woman who had mild COVID-19 (a few samples of this study predate the infection). Cell type and time point are not known. The CDR3 runs from the conserved cysteine through the conserved F or W. Fields, in order: J gene, D gene, CDR3 length, V gene, clone size, CDR3 protein, CDR3 DNA. A D gene is named only where the DNA matches it firmly. Expanded clones are given a class, and other clones once, few, many or no size at all.

j_call: TRBJ2-1
d_call: .
cdr3_length: 15
v_call: TRBV7-2
clone_size: .
cdr3_aa: CASSPRWATYNERFF
cdr3_nt: TGTGCCAGCAGCCCCAGGTGGGCTACCTACAATGAGCGGTTCTTC

j_call: TRBJ2-3
d_call: TRBD2
cdr3_length: 16
v_call: TRBV5-1
clone_size: .
cdr3_aa: CASSLRAGGSTDTQYF
cdr3_nt: TGCGCCAGCAGCTTGCGAGCGGGGGGGAGCACAGATACGCAGTATTTT

j_call: TRBJ2-1
d_call: .
cdr3_length: 14
v_call: TRBV4-3
clone_size: many
cdr3_aa: CASSQQATYNEQFF
cdr3_nt: TGCGCCAGCAGCCAACAGGCCACATACAATGAGCAGTTCTTC

j_call: TRBJ2-3
d_call: .
cdr3_length: 13
v_call: TRBV14
clone_size: .
cdr3_aa: CASSQGTHHTQYF
cdr3_nt: TGTGCCAGCAGCCAAGGAACACACCATACGCAGTATTTT

j_call: TRBJ2-7
d_call: .
cdr3_length: 14
v_call: TRBV12-3/TRBV12-4
clone_size: few
cdr3_aa: CASSLPDSVYEQYF
cdr3_nt: TGTGCCAGCAGCCTGCCGGACAGCGTCTACGAGCAGTACTTC

j_call: TRBJ2-1
d_call: .
cdr3_length: 13
v_call: TRBV5-5
clone_size: few
cdr3_aa: CASSLMGWNEQFF
cdr3_nt: TGTGCCAGCAGCTTGATGGGGTGGAATGAGCAGTTCTTC

j_call: TRBJ2-7
d_call: .
cdr3_length: 14
v_call: TRBV23-1
clone_size: .
cdr3_aa: CASTTPDRPYEQYF
cdr3_nt: TGCGCCAGCACCACGCCGGACCGCCCTTACGAGCAGTACTTC

j_call: TRBJ2-3
d_call: .
cdr3_length: 16
v_call: TRBV5-1
clone_size: few
cdr3_aa: CASSFSSDWSTDTQYF
cdr3_nt: TGCGCCAGCAGCTTTTCTAGCGATTGGTCCACAGATACGCAGTATTTT

j_call: TRBJ1-1
d_call: .
cdr3_length: 14
v_call: TRBV6-1
clone_size: many
cdr3_aa: CASSEAWGSTEAFF
cdr3_nt: TGTGCCAGCAGTGAAGCGTGGGGGTCGACTGAAGCTTTCTTT

j_call: TRBJ2-5
d_call: TRBD2
cdr3_length: 14
v_call: TRBV11-2
clone_size: few
cdr3_aa: CASSSGLARETQYF
cdr3_nt: TGTGCCAGCAGCTCGGGACTAGCCCGGGAGACCCAGTACTTC

j_call: TRBJ2-5
d_call: .
cdr3_length: 13
v_call: TRBV28
clone_size: .
cdr3_aa: CASLRGPQETQYF
cdr3_nt: TGTGCCAGCTTAAGGGGACCCCAAGAGACCCAGTACTTC

j_call: TRBJ1-1
d_call: .
cdr3_length: 13
v_call: TRBV29-1
clone_size: few
cdr3_aa: CSVEGLTGTEAFF
cdr3_nt: TGCAGCGTTGAAGGCCTCACGGGGACTGAAGCTTTCTTT

j_call: TRBJ1-1
d_call: .
cdr3_length: 14
v_call: TRBV7-2
clone_size: .
cdr3_aa: CASSLAPTGSEAFF
cdr3_nt: TGTGCCAGCAGCTTAGCCCCAACAGGGTCTGAAGCTTTCTTT

j_call: TRBJ1-5
d_call: .
cdr3_length: 13
v_call: TRBV7-9
clone_size: few
cdr3_aa: CASSLPGNQPQHF
cdr3_nt: TGTGCCAGCAGCTTGCCAGGGAATCAGCCCCAGCATTTT